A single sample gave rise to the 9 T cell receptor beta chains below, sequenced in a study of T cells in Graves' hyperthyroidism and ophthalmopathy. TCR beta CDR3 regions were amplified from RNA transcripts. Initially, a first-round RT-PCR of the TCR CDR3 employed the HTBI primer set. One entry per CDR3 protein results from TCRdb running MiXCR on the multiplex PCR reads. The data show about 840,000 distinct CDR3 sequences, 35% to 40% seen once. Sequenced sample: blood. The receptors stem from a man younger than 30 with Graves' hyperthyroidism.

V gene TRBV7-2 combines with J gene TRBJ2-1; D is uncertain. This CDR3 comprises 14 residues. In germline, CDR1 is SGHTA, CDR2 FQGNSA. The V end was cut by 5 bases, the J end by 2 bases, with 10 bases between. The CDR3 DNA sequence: TGTGCCAGCAGCCCGTCTTTCCCCTACAATGAGCAGTTCTTC. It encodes CASSPSFPYNEQFF.

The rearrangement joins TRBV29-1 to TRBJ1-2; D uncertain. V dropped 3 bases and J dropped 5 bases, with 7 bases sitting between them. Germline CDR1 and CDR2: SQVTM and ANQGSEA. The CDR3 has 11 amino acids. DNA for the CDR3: TGCAGCGTTGACAGCTTATATGGCTACACCTTC. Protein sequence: CSVDSLYGYTF.

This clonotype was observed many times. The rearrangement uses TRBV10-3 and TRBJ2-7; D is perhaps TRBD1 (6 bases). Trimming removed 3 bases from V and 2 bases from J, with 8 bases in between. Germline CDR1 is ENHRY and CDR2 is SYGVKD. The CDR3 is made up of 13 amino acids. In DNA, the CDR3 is TGTGCCATCAGTGATGAGGGGGCCTACGAGCAGTACTTC. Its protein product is CAISDEGAYEQYF.

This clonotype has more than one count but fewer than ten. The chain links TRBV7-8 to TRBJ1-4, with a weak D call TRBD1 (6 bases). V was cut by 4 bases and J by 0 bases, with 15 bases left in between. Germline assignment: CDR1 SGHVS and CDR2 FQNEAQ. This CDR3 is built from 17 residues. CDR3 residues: CASSSGTGTTTNEKLFF. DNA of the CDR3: TGTGCCAGCAGCTCCGGAACCGGGACAACAACTAATGAAAAACTGTTTTTT.

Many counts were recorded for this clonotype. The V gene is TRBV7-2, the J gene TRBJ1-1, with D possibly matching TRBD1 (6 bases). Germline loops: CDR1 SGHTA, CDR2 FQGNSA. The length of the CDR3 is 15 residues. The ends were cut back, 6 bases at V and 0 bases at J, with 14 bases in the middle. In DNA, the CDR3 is TGTGCCAGCAGTCCTGTCGGGGGCCTGAACACTGAAGCTTTCTTT. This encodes CASSPVGGLNTEAFF.

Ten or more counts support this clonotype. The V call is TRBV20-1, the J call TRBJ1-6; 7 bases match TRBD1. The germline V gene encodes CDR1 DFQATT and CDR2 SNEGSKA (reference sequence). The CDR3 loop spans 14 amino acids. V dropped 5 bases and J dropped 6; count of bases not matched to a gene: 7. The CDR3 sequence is CSAPGTAPNSPLHF. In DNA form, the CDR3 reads TGCAGTGCTCCGGGGACAGCCCCTAATTCACCCCTCCACTTT.

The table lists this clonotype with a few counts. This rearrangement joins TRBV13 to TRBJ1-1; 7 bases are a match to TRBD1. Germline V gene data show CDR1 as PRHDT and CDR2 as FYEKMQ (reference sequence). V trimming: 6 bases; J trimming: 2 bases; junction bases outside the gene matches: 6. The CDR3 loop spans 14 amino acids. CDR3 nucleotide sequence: TGTGCCAGCAGTCGGGACAGCGCAAACACTGAAGCTTTCTTT. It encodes CASSRDSANTEAFF. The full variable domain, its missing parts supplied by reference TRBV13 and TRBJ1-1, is AAGVIQSPRHLIKEKRETATLKCYPIPRHDTVYWYQQGPGQDPQFLISFYEKMQSDKGSIPDRFSAQQFSDYHSELNMSSLELGDSALYFCASSRDSANTEAFFGQGTRLTVV.

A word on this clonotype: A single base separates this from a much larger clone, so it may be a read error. For the CDR3, the DNA is TGTGCCAGTAGGCCCGAGTTCCTCGAGACCCGGTACTTC. It is translated as CASRPEFLETRYF. The chain couples TRBV19 to TRBJ2-5; D gene unclear. Looked up from germline, CDR1 is LNHDA and CDR2 is SQIVND (reference sequence). This CDR3 is 13 amino acids long.

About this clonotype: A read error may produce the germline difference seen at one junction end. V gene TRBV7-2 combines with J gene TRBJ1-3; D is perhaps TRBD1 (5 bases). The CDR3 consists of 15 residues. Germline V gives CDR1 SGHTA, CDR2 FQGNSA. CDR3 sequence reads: CASSLGHASGNTIYF. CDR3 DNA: TGTGCCAGCAGTTTAGGACACGCCTCTGGAAACACCATATATTTT.